The clone carrying this T cell receptor beta chain was found a few times. Its target is not known. The data are from a study of response to subunit inactivated influenza vaccine. Using its own MiXCR run on the RT-PCR reads, TCRdb lists one record per CDR3 protein. Among 700,000 to 800,000 distinct CDR3 sequences listed, around 20% were seen once. Study-level results: Each seasonal flu vaccination may recruit only limited new T cells, authors suggested.

This clonotype was obtained from a man between 45 and 60 years old who received an inactivated influenza vaccine. Specimen: PBMCs from blood, collected roughly 5 days after vaccination.

This CDR3 reads CSAATGGTNEKLFF. In DNA form, the CDR3 reads TGCAGTGCGGCCACCGGTGGAACTAATGAAAAACTGTTTTTT. The chain employs TRBV20-1 and TRBJ1-4; no clear D. The CDR3 totals 14 residues. Trimming took 6 bases from V and 1 from J, leaving 12 bases between them. The V gene's germline CDR1 is DFQATT and CDR2 SNEGSKA (reference sequence).